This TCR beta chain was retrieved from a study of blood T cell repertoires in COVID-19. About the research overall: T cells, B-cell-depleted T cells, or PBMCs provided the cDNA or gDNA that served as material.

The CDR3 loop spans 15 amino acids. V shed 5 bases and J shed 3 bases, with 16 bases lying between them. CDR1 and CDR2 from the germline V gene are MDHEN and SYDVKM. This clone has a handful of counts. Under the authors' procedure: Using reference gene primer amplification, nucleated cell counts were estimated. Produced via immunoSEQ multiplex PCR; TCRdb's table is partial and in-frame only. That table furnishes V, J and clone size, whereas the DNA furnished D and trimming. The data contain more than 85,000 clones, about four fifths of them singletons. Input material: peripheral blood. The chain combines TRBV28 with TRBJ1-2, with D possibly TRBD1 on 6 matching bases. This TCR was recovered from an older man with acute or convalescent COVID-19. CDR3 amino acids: CASSPPKGEHYGYTF. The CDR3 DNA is TGTGCCAGCAGTCCCCCCAAGGGGGAACACTATGGCTACACCTTC.